This section outlines one TCR beta chain sequence together with its context. The antigen remains undetermined. CD45RO-negative, CCR7-selected cells formed the naive CD8 fraction, which excluded terminally differentiated effector memory CD45RA+ cells. The study drew all its donors from Caucasian adults living in Nashville, Tennessee. This CDR3 has 15 residues. Trimming shortened V by 3 bases and J by 6 bases, and 16 bases separated the two germline ends. The V gene's germline CDR1 is SGDLS and CDR2 YYNGEE. This sample is part of a study of shared clonotypes between healthy human individuals. Study-level results: On the whole, naive subsets had larger estimated richness than memory subsets had.

Produced via immunoSEQ multiplex PCR; TCRdb's table is partial and in-frame only. This sample has around 2,000,000 clones; 90% to 95% occur once, and the top ten carry more than 1.5%. Input material: naive CD8+ T cells from PBMCs. This clonotype was obtained from a man between 18 and 29 years old in good health. Some clones in this sample may be carry-over from other donors' samples. The chain employs TRBV9 and TRBJ2-1, with D tentatively TRBD1 or TRBD2 (7 bases each). The CDR3 DNA follows: TGTGCCAGCAGCGCCCGACAGGGAGGGTTCAATGAGCAGTTCTTC. As protein: CASSARQGGFNEQFF.